This TCR beta chain was sequenced in a study of graft-versus-host responses after intestinal transplantation. Per the germline V gene, CDR1 is MNHNY and CDR2 is SVGAGI (reference sequence). V lost 2 bases, J lost 3 bases, and 8 bases lay in between. This CDR3 is 13 amino acids long. Clones were read by immunoSEQ multiplex PCR, and TCRdb kept only the in-frame ones, dropping some. Of approximately 110,000 clones listed, just over 90% are singletons. Worth noting for this clone: Its antigen is unknown.

This clonotype originated in a human donor who was the organ donor for an intestinal transplant. The chain is built from TRBV6-6 and TRBJ2-7; D possibly corresponds to TRBD2 (5 bases). The sample was unstimulated CD4+ T cells sorted from spleen or lymph node cells, taken before transplant. The CDR3 DNA reads TGTGCCAGCAGTTACCGGGATGGCTACGAGCAGTACTTC. Translating gives CASSYRDGYEQYF.